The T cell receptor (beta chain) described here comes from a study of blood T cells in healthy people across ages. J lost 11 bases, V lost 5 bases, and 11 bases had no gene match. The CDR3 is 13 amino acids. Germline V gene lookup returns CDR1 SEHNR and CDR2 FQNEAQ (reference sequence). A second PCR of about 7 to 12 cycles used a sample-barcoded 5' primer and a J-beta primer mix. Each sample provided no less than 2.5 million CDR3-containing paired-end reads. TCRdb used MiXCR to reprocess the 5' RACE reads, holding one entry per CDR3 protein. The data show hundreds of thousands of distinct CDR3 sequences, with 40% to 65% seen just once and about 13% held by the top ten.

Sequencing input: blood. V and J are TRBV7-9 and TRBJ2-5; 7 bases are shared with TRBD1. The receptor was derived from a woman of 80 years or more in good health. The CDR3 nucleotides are TGTGCCAGCAGCCCAGACAGGGCCAATGAGCAGTACTTC. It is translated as CASSPDRANEQYF.